Below, 21 T cell receptor beta chains from the same sample are listed, as sequenced in a study of T-cell memory formation after mild COVID-19. TCRdb analysed the 5' RACE reads with MiXCR anew, one entry per CDR3 protein. The table has roughly 350,000 distinct CDR3 sequences, over 25% seen once. Input material: PBMCs or a T cell subset sorted from them (not recorded which). The receptor set was obtained from an adult woman who had mild COVID-19 (a few samples of this study predate the infection). Cell type and time point are not known.

There are a few counts of this clonotype. This chain links TRBV7-9 with TRBJ2-7, with TRBD1 matching over 7 bases. CDR3 length: 14 amino acids. CDR1 and CDR2 from the germline V gene are SEHNR and FQNEAQ (reference sequence). With V trimmed by 6 bases and J by 2 bases, 7 bases remained unmatched. This CDR3 reads CASRTGTFPYEQYF. In DNA form, the CDR3 reads TGTGCCAGCAGGACAGGGACATTTCCCTACGAGCAGTACTTC.

This chain joins TRBV6-5 and TRBJ2-2; D not certain. CDR1 and CDR2 (germline): MNHEY, SVGAGI. Trimming removed 4 bases from V and 9 bases from J, with 12 bases in between. The CDR3 is 13 residues long. The CDR3 is CASSLSQARELFF. CDR3 in DNA: TGTGCCAGCAGTTTGTCCCAGGCACGGGAGCTGTTTTTT.

The rearrangement uses TRBV12-3 or TRBV12-4 and TRBJ2-1; 9 bases fit TRBD2. The CDR3 sequence is 14 residues long. Trimming took 9 bases from V and 2 from J; bases not matched to a gene: 5. The CDR3 loop is CASLLAGPYNEQFF. In DNA form, the CDR3 reads TGTGCCAGTCTCCTAGCGGGGCCCTACAATGAGCAGTTCTTC.

The V call is TRBV29-1, the J call TRBJ1-1; D is perhaps TRBD1 (5 bases). Germline-derived CDR1 and CDR2 are SQVTM and ANQGSEA. Trimming stripped 8 bases from V and 10 bases from J, with 23 bases between. The CDR3 length is 13 residues. The CDR3 spells CSFRPRAGGGAFF. In DNA, the CDR3 is TGCAGCTTCCGCCCACGGGCCGGCGGGGGAGCTTTCTTT.

This clonotype has only a few counts. V is TRBV6-6 and J is TRBJ1-4; D perhaps matches TRBD1 (5 bases). Per the germline V gene, CDR1 is MNHNY and CDR2 is SVGAGI (reference sequence). V dropped 5 bases and J dropped 7 bases, with 14 bases sitting between them. The CDR3 loop spans 14 amino acids. The CDR3 here is CASSKQEIGEKLFF. The CDR3 DNA follows: TGTGCCAGCAGTAAACAGGAGATTGGTGAAAAACTGTTTTTT.

To note about this clonotype: At one end, the junction sequence differs from germline, possibly due to a read error. The chain combines TRBV15 with TRBJ1-5, with D possibly matching TRBD1 (5 bases). The V gene's germline CDR1 is LNHNV and CDR2 YYDKDF (reference sequence). The length of the CDR3 is 15 residues. CDR3 sequence reads: CATSRDRAGNQPQHF. CDR3 coding DNA: TGTGCCACCAGCAGAGACAGGGCGGGCAACCAGCCCCAGCATTTT.

The chain couples TRBV11-2 to TRBJ2-1, with 13 bases fitting TRBD2. Germline V gene lookup returns CDR1 SGHAT and CDR2 FQNNGV. The V segment lost 1 base and the J segment 3 bases; nucleotides outside the gene matches: 9. The CDR3 is 19 residues long. In DNA form, the CDR3 reads TGTGCCAGCAGCTTAGGGGGACTAGCGGGATCGAGGGTCTACAATGAGCAGTTCTTC. This translates into CASSLGGLAGSRVYNEQFF.

This chain uses TRBV7-8 with TRBJ2-3, with 11 bases lining up with TRBD2. The length of the CDR3 is 17 residues. The J segment lost 1 base and the V segment lost 0 bases, leaving 3 bases of the junction unmatched. Per the germline V gene, CDR1 is SGHVS and CDR2 is FQNEAQ. The DNA of the CDR3 is TGTGCCAGCAGCTTAGCTCTGACTAGCGGGGGCACAGATACGCAGTATTTT. Translated, it gives CASSLALTSGGTDTQYF.

This clonotype has a handful of counts. CDR3 nucleotide sequence: TGTGCCAGCAGCCCATCGGAGGGCGCCAAAAACATTCAGTACTTC. This gives the protein CASSPSEGAKNIQYF. The chain uses TRBV7-9 and TRBJ2-4, with D tentatively TRBD2 (6 bases). The CDR3 is 15 amino acids. V was shortened by 5 bases and J by 1 base, with 12 bases between the two germline ends. Germline CDR1 and CDR2: SEHNR and FQNEAQ (reference sequence). Filled out from reference TRBV7-9 and TRBJ2-4, the complete variable domain reads DTGVSQNPRHKITKRGQNVTFRCDPISEHNRLYWYRQTLGQGPEFLTYFQNEAQLEKSRLLSDRFSAERPKGSFSTLEIQRTEQGDSAMYLCASSPSEGAKNIQYFGAGTRLSVL.

This clonotype showed up just a few times. The rearrangement uses TRBV7-9 and TRBJ2-5; possible D gene TRBD2, 6 bases. This CDR3 is 14 amino acids long. Trimming took off 3 bases at V and 1 base at J, with 9 bases between the two ends. Germline V CDR1 and CDR2: SEHNR, FQNEAQ (reference sequence). The CDR3 sequence: CASSFDGGQETQYF. The CDR3 DNA reads TGTGCCAGCAGCTTCGACGGGGGCCAAGAGACCCAGTACTTC. Supplemented by reference TRBV7-9 and TRBJ2-5, the full variable domain reads DTGVSQNPRHKITKRGQNVTFRCDPISEHNRLYWYRQTLGQGPEFLTYFQNEAQLEKSRLLSDRFSAERPKGSFSTLEIQRTEQGDSAMYLCASSFDGGQETQYFGPGTRLLVL.

The chain couples TRBV4-3 to TRBJ2-1, with D uncertain. Germline lookup yields CDR1 LGHNA and CDR2 YSLEER. This CDR3 comprises 18 residues. V dropped 3 bases and J dropped 3 bases, with 21 bases sitting between them. DNA of the CDR3: TGCGCCAGCAGCCAGGCACACGTAAGGGATTCGGTCTACAATGAGCAGTTCTTC. Its protein product is CASSQAHVRDSVYNEQFF.

This chain links TRBV30 with TRBJ1-2; weak D call: TRBD1 (6 bases). The germline V and J ends were trimmed by 2 bases and 3 bases, with 16 bases remaining between them. The length of the CDR3 is 15 residues. The V gene's germline CDR1 is GTSNPN and CDR2 SVGIG (reference sequence). CDR3 DNA: TGTGCCTGGAGTAGCGAGGGGGGGAACCACTATGGCTACACCTTC. Its protein product is CAWSSEGGNHYGYTF.

In this sample, this clonotype turned up a few times. The rearrangement uses TRBV15 and TRBJ2-7; D perhaps matches TRBD1 (6 bases). Trimming removed 3 bases from V and 5 bases from J, with 17 bases in between. Per the germline V gene, CDR1 is LNHNV and CDR2 is YYDKDF (reference sequence). This CDR3 contains 15 residues. CDR3 sequence: CATSSEFPSGDEQYF. In DNA form, the CDR3 reads TGTGCCACCAGCAGCGAATTCCCTTCAGGGGACGAGCAGTACTTC.

The chain couples TRBV20-1 to TRBJ1-6, with D tentatively TRBD1 (5 bases). V was trimmed by 0 bases and J by 7 bases, leaving 19 bases between them. The CDR3 spans 17 residues. The germline V gene has CDR1 DFQATT and CDR2 SNEGSKA (reference sequence). The CDR3 here is CSARDKTVGASNSPLHF. CDR3 in DNA: TGCAGTGCTAGAGATAAGACGGTAGGGGCTTCGAATTCACCCCTCCACTTT.

This clonotype was counted a single time. The chain has TRBV12-3 or TRBV12-4 and TRBJ2-6; a weak D match, TRBD2 (6 bases). The CDR3 totals 19 residues. V was trimmed by 7 bases and J by 2 bases, leaving 24 bases between them. DNA for the CDR3: TGTGCCAGCACCCCCGGGGAAAGGAGCTGGGGGGCTGGGGCCAACGTCCTGACTTTC. As protein: CASTPGERSWGAGANVLTF.

The chain uses TRBV20-1 and TRBJ2-3; 10 bases fit TRBD2. Unmatched junction bases numbered 8, after V lost 2 bases and J lost 6 bases. This CDR3 spans 15 amino acids. Germline V gene data show CDR1 as DFQATT and CDR2 as SNEGSKA (reference sequence). The CDR3 spells CSARHSGGSRDTQYF. DNA of the CDR3: TGCAGTGCTAGACATAGCGGGGGGTCCAGGGATACGCAGTATTTT.

This clonotype was observed a handful of times. The chain links TRBV30 to TRBJ2-7; perhaps D is TRBD1 or TRBD2 (5 bases each). Germline CDR1 is GTSNPN and CDR2 is SVGIG (reference sequence). The CDR3 contains 11 residues. Trimming shortened V by 2 bases and J by 9 bases, and 11 bases separated the two germline ends. The CDR3 loop is CAWSHPGPQYF. CDR3 sequence (DNA): TGTGCCTGGAGTCACCCGGGACCGCAGTACTTC.

The chain is built from TRBV11-2 and TRBJ2-2; TRBD1 is a possible D gene (5 bases). Germline V gives CDR1 SGHAT, CDR2 FQNNGV. This CDR3 comprises 16 residues. Trimming took 6 bases from V and 3 from J, leaving 17 bases between them. The CDR3, as DNA: TGTGCCAGCAGGCGCGTAGGAATAGGGGACACCGGGGAGCTGTTTTTT. It is translated as CASRRVGIGDTGELFF. Looking up the rest from reference TRBV11-2 and TRBJ2-2 gives the full variable domain: EAGVAQSPRYKIIEKRQSVAFWCNPISGHATLYWYQQILGQGPKLLIQFQNNGVVDDSQLPKDRFSAERLKGVDSTLKIQPAKLEDSAVYLCASRRVGIGDTGELFFGEGSRLTVL.

This CDR3 reads CASSLFWASGPSTDTQYF. CDR3 bases: TGTGCCAGCAGCTTATTTTGGGCTAGCGGCCCTAGCACAGATACGCAGTATTTT. J is TRBJ2-3 and V is TRBV7-2, with 7 bases aligning to TRBD2. Per germline, CDR1 SGHTA and CDR2 FQGNSA. V lost 2 bases and J lost 0; bases outside the gene matches: 11. This CDR3 has 18 amino acids.

The DNA of the CDR3 is TGTGCCAGTATAGGTCGGGGAAAGTTCTCCTACGAGCAGTACTTC. Translating gives CASIGRGKFSYEQYF. The chain uses TRBV19 and TRBJ2-7; TRBD2 is a possible D gene (5 bases). Germline lookup yields CDR1 LNHDA and CDR2 SQIVND (reference sequence). Trimming pared 7 bases from V and 0 bases from J, leaving 16 bases between. The CDR3 has 15 residues.

This sequence joins TRBV9 and TRBJ2-5, with no clear D. CDR1 is SGDLS, CDR2 YYNGEE, per germline. The CDR3 sequence is 14 residues long. V lost 3 bases to trimming and J lost 2 bases, with 11 bases between them. DNA of the CDR3: TGTGCCAGCAGCGCCGGAGTCACACAAGAGACCCAGTACTTC. Protein: CASSAGVTQETQYF.